This passage covers 3 T cell receptor beta chains from one sample sequenced in a study of blood T cell repertoires in COVID-19. The protocol was immunoSEQ multiplex PCR, while the TCRdb copy is restricted to in-frame clones and leaves out a portion. The sample consists of 170,000 or so clones, roughly 80% of them appearing once. Sequencing was performed on peripheral blood. These receptors were obtained from a woman aged 70-85 years with COVID-19, enrolled during active disease.

This chain uses TRBV5-1 with TRBJ2-5; D may be TRBD1 (6 bases). Trimming removed 0 bases from V and 0 bases from J, with 12 bases in between. CDR1 SGHRS and CDR2 YFSETQ come from the germline V gene. This CDR3 contains 16 residues. This CDR3 reads CASSLGTAYNQETQYF. The CDR3 nucleotides are TGCGCCAGCAGCTTGGGGACAGCGTATAACCAAGAGACCCAGTACTTC.

This sequence joins TRBV5-1 and TRBJ1-3; 7 nucleotides align to TRBD1. CDR3 length equals 14 residues. The germline gives CDR1 SGHRS, CDR2 YFSETQ. The V and J ends lost 3 bases and 4 bases, in that order; junction bases with no gene match: 4. CDR3 bases: TGCGCCAGCAGCTCGGAGGGACAGGGAAACACCATATATTTT. It codes for CASSSEGQGNTIYF.

The gene calls are TRBV5-5 and TRBJ1-3; D may be TRBD1 (5 bases). In germline, CDR1 is SGHKS, CDR2 YYEKEE (reference sequence). V gave up 0 bases and J gave up 0 bases, with 7 bases separating them. CDR3 length: 15 residues. The chain's CDR3 is CASSLVDTSGNTIYF. The DNA for the CDR3 is TGTGCCAGCAGCTTGGTGGACACCTCTGGAAACACCATATATTTT.